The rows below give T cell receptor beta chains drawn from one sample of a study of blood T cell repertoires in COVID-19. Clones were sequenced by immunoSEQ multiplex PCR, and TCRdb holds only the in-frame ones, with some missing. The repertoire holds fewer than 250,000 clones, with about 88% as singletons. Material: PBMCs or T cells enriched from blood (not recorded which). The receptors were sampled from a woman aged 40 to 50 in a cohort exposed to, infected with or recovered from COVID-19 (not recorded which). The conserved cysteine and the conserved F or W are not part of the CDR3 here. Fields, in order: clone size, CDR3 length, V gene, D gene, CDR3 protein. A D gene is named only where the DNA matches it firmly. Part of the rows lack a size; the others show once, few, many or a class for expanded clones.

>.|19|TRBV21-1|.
ASSDEPRRFDSSSYNSPLH
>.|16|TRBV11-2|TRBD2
ASSLGARLAFGTDTQY
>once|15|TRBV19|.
ASSITLTALRTDTQY
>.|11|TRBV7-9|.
ASTETSTDTQY
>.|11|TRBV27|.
ASSRGFPYEQY
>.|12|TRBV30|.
AWVRTNKDTEAF
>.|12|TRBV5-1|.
ASSFGVQGETQY
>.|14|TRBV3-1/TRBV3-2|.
ASSQELGAFTGELF
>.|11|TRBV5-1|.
ASSLQSGYGYT
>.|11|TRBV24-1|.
ATSDFSGGELF
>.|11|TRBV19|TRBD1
ASRDRGDNEQF
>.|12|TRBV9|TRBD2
ASSVAGGWETQY
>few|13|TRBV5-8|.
ASSYGAERNQPQH
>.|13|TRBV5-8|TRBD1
ASNPGTGRTDTQY
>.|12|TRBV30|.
AWSTTRRNTEAF
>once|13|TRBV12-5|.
ASGLVKEIHYGYT
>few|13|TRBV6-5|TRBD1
ASMGGGTGNYGYT
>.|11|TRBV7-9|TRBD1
ASSTGVNQPQH
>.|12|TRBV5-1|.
ASTQTQGTDTQY
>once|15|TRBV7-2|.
ASSLIPASSYNSPLH
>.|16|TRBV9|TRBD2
ASSVRTSGEFSYNEQF
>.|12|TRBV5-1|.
ASSFGTPNTEAF
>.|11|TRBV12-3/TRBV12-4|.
ASSRLITDTQY
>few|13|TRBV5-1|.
ASSFNLRGTYEQY